Listed below are T cell receptor beta chains from one sample, sequenced in a study of OX40 agonist ivuxolimab in advanced cancers. Using immunoSEQ multiplex PCR, the repertoire was profiled, and TCRdb retains in-frame clones only, with some absent. Here the sample spans 48,000 or so clones, about 87% being singletons. The sample in question was CD4+ or CD8+ T cells sorted from blood, obtained in a trial of the OX40 agonist ivuxolimab. All receptors derive from an adult with an advanced solid tumor such as melanoma, head and neck, liver or kidney cancer. CDR3s leave out the opening cysteine and the closing phenylalanine or tryptophan.

v_call cdr3_aa
TRBV2 ASSPGQGADTQY
TRBV11-3 ASSTGSSYNEQF
TRBV6-5 ASSYHGTGYQPQH
TRBV6-6 ASGQGNYGYT
TRBV2 ASSDLGGRDQETQY
TRBV11-2 ASSWDFGSYGYT
TRBV5-4 ASSLPTGGDGYT
TRBV14 ASSRATGLYNEQF
TRBV5-1 ATDSYPGGGTGELF
TRBV14 ASSQDGQPNSPLH
TRBV7-8 ASSLGGLHSQPQH
TRBV11-2 ASRDLKGPSYEQY
TRBV30 AWSVPRLNTEAF
TRBV10-2 ASKQGAEGYT
TRBV7-6 ASSSDTGRNTEAF
TRBV6-5 ASSDPGQGGTEAF
TRBV4-3 ASNRALSPYGYT
TRBV29-1 SVGDTVRGASREQY
TRBV7-9 ASSTPRRSPYEQY
TRBV5-8 ASSLVRPREWGYGYT
TRBV4-3 ASSPFNTGDLNIQY
TRBV11-3 ASSFNQGTEAF
TRBV4-3 ASSQNRDTYTGELF